The T cell receptor (beta chain) described here comes from a study of blood T cell repertoires in COVID-19. Study at large: From the United States, Italy and Spain came samples of acute and convalescent COVID-19. T cells, B-cell-depleted T cells, or PBMCs provided the cDNA or gDNA that served as material.

Only in-frame clones appear in the TCRdb table, and some are missing; sequencing was by immunoSEQ multiplex PCR. The table shows tens of thousands of clones, with approximately 78% occurring only once. Trimming stripped 3 bases from V and 1 base from J, with 7 bases between. The CDR3 length is 14 residues. Germline CDR1 reads LNHNV; CDR2 reads YYDKDF (reference sequence). Recruited during active infection, patients (from Seattle) were subsequently followed longitudinally. The TCR originated in a woman in her seventies with COVID-19, enrolled during active disease. Sequencing used peripheral blood. V and J are TRBV15 and TRBJ1-5; D might be TRBD1 (6 bases). CDR3 in DNA: TGTGCCACCAGCAGCAGGGGAAGCAATCAGCCCCAGCATTTT. Translation: CATSSRGSNQPQHF.